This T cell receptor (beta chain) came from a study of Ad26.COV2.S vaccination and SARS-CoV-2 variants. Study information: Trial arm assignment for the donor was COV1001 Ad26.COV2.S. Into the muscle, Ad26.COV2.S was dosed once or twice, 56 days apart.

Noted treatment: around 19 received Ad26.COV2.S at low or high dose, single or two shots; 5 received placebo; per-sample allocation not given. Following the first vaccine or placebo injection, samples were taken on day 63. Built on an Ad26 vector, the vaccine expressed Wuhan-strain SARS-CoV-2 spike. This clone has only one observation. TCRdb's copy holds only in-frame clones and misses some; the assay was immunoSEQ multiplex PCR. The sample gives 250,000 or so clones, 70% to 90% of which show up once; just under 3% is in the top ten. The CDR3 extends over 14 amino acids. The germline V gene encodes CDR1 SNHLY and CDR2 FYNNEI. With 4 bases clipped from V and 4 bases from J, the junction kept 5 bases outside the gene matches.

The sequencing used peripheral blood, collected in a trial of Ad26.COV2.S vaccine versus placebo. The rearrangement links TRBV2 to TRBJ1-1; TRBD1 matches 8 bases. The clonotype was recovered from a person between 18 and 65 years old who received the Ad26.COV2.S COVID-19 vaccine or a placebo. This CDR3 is CASSVQGAVTEAFF. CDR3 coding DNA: TGTGCCAGCAGTGTCCAGGGGGCGGTCACTGAAGCTTTCTTT.